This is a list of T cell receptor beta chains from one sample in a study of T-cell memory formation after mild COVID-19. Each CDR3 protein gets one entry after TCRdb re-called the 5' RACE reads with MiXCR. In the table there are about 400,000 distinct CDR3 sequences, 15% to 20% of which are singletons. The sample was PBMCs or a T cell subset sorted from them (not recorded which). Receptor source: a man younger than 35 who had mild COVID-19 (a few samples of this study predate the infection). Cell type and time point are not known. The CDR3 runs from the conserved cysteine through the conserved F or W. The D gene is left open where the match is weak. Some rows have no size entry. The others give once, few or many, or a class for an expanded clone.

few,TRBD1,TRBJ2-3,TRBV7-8,TGTGCCAGCAGCTTAGGCAGGGGGCTTAACCCCAGGGGGGATGGAGCACTTGGTACGCAGTATTTT,CASSLGRGLNPRGDGALGTQYF
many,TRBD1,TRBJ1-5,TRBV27,TGTGCCAGCAGTTCAGGGGGCTGGGAGCCCCAGCATTTT,CASSSGGWEPQHF
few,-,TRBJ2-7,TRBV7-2,TGTGCCAGCAGCCCCTCCGCCATCCGCAGTCACGAGCAGTACTTC,CASSPSAIRSHEQYF
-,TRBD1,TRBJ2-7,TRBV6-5,TGTGCCGTTCGGGGGACAGGAGGAATAGAGCAGTACTTC,CAVRGTGGIEQYF
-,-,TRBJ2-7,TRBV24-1,TGTGCCACCCCCGGCGAGGGCCGAACCTCCTACGAGCAGTACTTC,CATPGEGRTSYEQYF
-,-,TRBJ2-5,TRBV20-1,TGCAGTGCTTCCTCGTGCGGGGTGGAGACCCAGTACTTC,CSASSCGVETQYF
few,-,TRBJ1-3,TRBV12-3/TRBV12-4,TGTGCCAGCAGGATGCCTAACCTCTCTGGAAACACCATATATTTT,CASRMPNLSGNTIYF
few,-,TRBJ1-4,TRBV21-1,TGTGCCAGCAGCAAGAAACAGGGAACAAAAGAAAAACTGTTTTTT,CASSKKQGTKEKLFF
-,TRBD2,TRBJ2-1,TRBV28,TGTGCCAGCAGTTTAGGCTTCGGGACTAGCGATGAGCAGTTCTTC,CASSLGFGTSDEQFF
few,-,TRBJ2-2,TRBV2,TGTGCCAGCAGTGAAGAAGGGGGAGGGACCGGGGAGCTGTTTTTT,CASSEEGGGTGELFF
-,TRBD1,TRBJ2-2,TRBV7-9,TGTGCCAGCAGTCTTTCCCGGGACAGGCCGCCGACCGGGGAGCTGTTTTTT,CASSLSRDRPPTGELFF
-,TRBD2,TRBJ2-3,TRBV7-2,TGTGCCAGCAGCGGCCCTCGCCTAGCGGAAGATACGCAGTATTTT,CASSGPRLAEDTQYF
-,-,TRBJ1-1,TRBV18,TGTGCCAGCTCACCAATCTGGGGCACTGAAGCTTTCTTT,CASSPIWGTEAFF
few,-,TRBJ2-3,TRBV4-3,TGCGCCAGCAGCCAAGATAGGCAGGGGTGGTGGACAGATACGCAGTATTTT,CASSQDRQGWWTDTQYF
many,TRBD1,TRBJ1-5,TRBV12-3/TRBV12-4,TGTGCCAGCAGGGAAACAGGGGGCGTTCAGCCCCAGCATTTT,CASRETGGVQPQHF
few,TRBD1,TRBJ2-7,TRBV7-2,TGTGCCAGCAGCTTAACGGGACAGGGAAGGTACGAGCAGTACTTC,CASSLTGQGRYEQYF
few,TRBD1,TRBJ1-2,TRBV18,TGTGCCAGCTCCCCGGGACAGGGGACGGAAGGCTACACCTTC,CASSPGQGTEGYTF
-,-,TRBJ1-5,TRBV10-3,TGTGCCATCAGTGAGCTCCCAGGGAAACAGCCCCAGCATTTT,CAISELPGKQPQHF
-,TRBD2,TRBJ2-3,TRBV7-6,TGTGCCAGCAGCATTAGCGGGGGGCTCAGAGATACGCAGTATTTT,CASSISGGLRDTQYF
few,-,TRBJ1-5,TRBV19,TGTGCCACCTACCGTTATAGCAATCAGCCCCAGCATTTT,CATYRYSNQPQHF
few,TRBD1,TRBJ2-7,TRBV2,TGTGCCAGCAGAACGGGGACAGGGGGCTCCTACGAGCAGTACTTC,CASRTGTGGSYEQYF
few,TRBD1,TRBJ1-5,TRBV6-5,TGTGCCAGCAGGCAGGGGGAGTATCAGCCCCAGCATTTT,CASRQGEYQPQHF
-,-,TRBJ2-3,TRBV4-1,TGCGCCAGCAGCCCCCTCCTCGGGGGGCTGAGCACAGATACGCAGTATTTT,CASSPLLGGLSTDTQYF
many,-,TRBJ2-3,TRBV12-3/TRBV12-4,TGTGCCAGCAGTTTCCCGGGGGGCACAGATACGCAGTATTTT,CASSFPGGTDTQYF
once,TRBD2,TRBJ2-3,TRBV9,TGTGCCAGCAGCGGGAGAGCGGGGGGGTCCGCAGATACGCAGTATTTT,CASSGRAGGSADTQYF
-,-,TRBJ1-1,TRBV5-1,TGCGCCAGCAGCCCCGGAAGGCAGGGGACGTCTGAAGCTTTCTTT,CASSPGRQGTSEAFF
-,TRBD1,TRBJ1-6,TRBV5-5,TGTGCCAGCAGCTTGGGGGGCCCGGGACAGGGCCCGACACCCCTCCACTTT,CASSLGGPGQGPTPLHF
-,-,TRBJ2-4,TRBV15,TGTGCCACCAGCAGAGATTCAGGGGAGAAAAACATTCAGTACTTC,CATSRDSGEKNIQYF
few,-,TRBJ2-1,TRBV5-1,TGCGCCAGCAGCGACCCGACAGGCCCGCTCAGGGAGCAGTTCTTC,CASSDPTGPLREQFF
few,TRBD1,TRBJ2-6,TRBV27,TGTGCCAGCAGTTGGGACAGCCGTGGGGCCAACGTCCTGACTTTC,CASSWDSRGANVLTF
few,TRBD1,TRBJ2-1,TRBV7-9,TGTGCCAGCAGCTTCCTGACAGGGGGGGGTAATGAGCAGTTCTTC,CASSFLTGGGNEQFF
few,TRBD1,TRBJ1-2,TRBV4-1,TGCGCCAGCAGCCAACCGACAGGGGTGGCGGGCTACACCTTC,CASSQPTGVAGYTF
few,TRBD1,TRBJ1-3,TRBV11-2,TGTGCCAGCAGCTTCTTCCCCAGACAGGGCGCGTACTCTGGAAACACCATATATTTT,CASSFFPRQGAYSGNTIYF
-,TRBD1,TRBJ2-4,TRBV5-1,TGCGCCAGCAGCCACGGACAGGGCGCCAAAAACATTCAGTACTTC,CASSHGQGAKNIQYF
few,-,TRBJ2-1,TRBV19,TGTGCCAGTAGTCAAAACAGCGCTTACAATGAGCAGTTCTTC,CASSQNSAYNEQFF
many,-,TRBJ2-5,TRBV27,TGTGCCAGCAGTTTATCGAGGGCCAGGGGAGAAGAGACCCAGTACTTC,CASSLSRARGEETQYF
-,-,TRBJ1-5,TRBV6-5,TGTGCCAGCAGTTACTCGTGGGACCGTGATCAGCCCCAGCATTTT,CASSYSWDRDQPQHF
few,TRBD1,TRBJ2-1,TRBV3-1,TGTGCCAGCAGCCCCGGGACAGGGGGTGGCAATGAGCAGTTCTTC,CASSPGTGGGNEQFF
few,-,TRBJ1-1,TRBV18,TGTGCCAGCTCACCTGATCGAGGGGTTGAAGCTTTCTTT,CASSPDRGVEAFF
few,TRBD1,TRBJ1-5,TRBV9,TGTGCCAGCAGCTGTAAAACCGACAGGGGGCAAATCGGCAATCAGCCCCAGCATTTT,CASSCKTDRGQIGNQPQHF
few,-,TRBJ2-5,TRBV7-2,TGTGCCAGCAGCTTAGGAGGCCTAAAAGAGACCCAGTACTTC,CASSLGGLKETQYF
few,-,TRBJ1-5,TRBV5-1,TGCGCCCTATGCCGGGGGGATCAGCCCCAGCATTTT,CALCRGDQPQHF
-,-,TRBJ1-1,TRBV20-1,TGCAGTGTCAAAGATCCGGGGGGGGCGAACACTGAAGCTTTCTTT,CSVKDPGGANTEAFF
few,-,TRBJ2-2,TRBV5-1,TGCGCCAGCAGCTTCGAGCCAATTGCCGGGGAGCTGTTTTTT,CASSFEPIAGELFF
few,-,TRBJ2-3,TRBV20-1,TGCAGTGCCCCCCCCGCCGGGGTTGGGCCAGATACGCAGTATTTT,CSAPPAGVGPDTQYF